Described below is a single T cell receptor (beta chain) sequence and its context. This entry comes from a study of blood T cell repertoires in COVID-19. Turning to the study itself: The United States, Italy and Spain were the sources of the acute and convalescent COVID-19 samples. T cells, B-cell-depleted T cells, or PBMCs supplied cDNA or gDNA.

Methods used by the authors: Nucleated cell counts were estimated from reference gene primer amplification. TCRdb keeps only in-frame clones here, not all; method: immunoSEQ multiplex PCR. The V and J calls and clone size are taken from that table; D and trimming were inferred from the DNA. The sample includes about 72,000 clones, approximately 89% seen only once; the top ten take roughly 13%. CDR1 WNHNN and CDR2 SYGVQD come from the germline V gene (reference sequence). The ends were cut back, 0 bases at V and 4 bases at J, with 7 bases in the middle. The CDR3 consists of 13 residues. This receptor was obtained from a woman aged 55-69 years with acute or convalescent COVID-19. This sequence joins TRBV10-1 and TRBJ2-7; D is unresolved. Material: peripheral blood. CDR3 bases: TGCGCCAGCAGTGAGTCAACCGGGTACGAGCAGTACTTC. Amino acid sequence: CASSESTGYEQYF.